The 22 T cell receptor beta chains reported below all come from one sample, sequenced in a study of beta chain features in type 1 diabetes. The entirety of the isolated RNA underwent reverse transcription, so expressed TCRB transcripts were sequenced. Sequencing was performed with immunoSEQ multiplex PCR; in TCRdb, only in-frame clones are kept and a portion is missing. The data contain 850,000 to 900,000 clones, about 17% of them seen just once; the ten biggest clones take up 0.02% to 0.03%. What was sequenced was naive CD4+ T cells from blood. These receptors all come from a woman between 18 and 29 years old in good health.

This clone has only a few counts. The chain employs TRBV7-2 and TRBJ2-4; TRBD2 agrees at 15 bases. V shed 4 bases and J 0 bases; nucleotides not matched to a gene: 7. This CDR3 comprises 19 residues. CDR1 and CDR2 from the germline V gene are SGHTA and FQGNSA. CDR3 residues: CASSSGTSGRTLAKNIQYF. CDR3 bases: TGTGCCAGCAGCTCAGGGACTAGCGGGAGGACGCTAGCCAAAAACATTCAGTACTTC.

The V and J genes are TRBV7-9 and TRBJ1-3, with TRBD1 matching 7 bases. The ends lost 8 bases at V and 4 bases at J; junction bases unmatched: 8. The CDR3 sequence is 14 residues long. CDR1 is SEHNR, CDR2 FQNEAQ, per germline (reference sequence). The CDR3 is CASLDRVPGNTIYF. CDR3 in DNA: TGTGCCAGCCTTGACAGGGTCCCGGGAAACACCATATATTTT.

This clone has just a few counts. The same CDR3 also results from other DNA sequences found in this sample. The chain joins TRBV28 to TRBJ1-2, with no clear D. The CDR3 loop spans 14 amino acids. The germline V gene encodes CDR1 MDHEN and CDR2 SYDVKM. Trimming shortened V by 0 bases and J by 5 bases, and 10 bases separated the two germline ends. CDR3 loop: CASSLWSGNYGYTF. In DNA form, the CDR3 reads TGTGCCAGCAGTTTATGGTCCGGGAATTATGGCTACACCTTC.

V gene TRBV5-1 combines with J gene TRBJ1-1; no reliable D call. V dropped 5 bases and J dropped 3 bases, with 11 bases sitting between them. Germline CDR1 reads SGHRS; CDR2 reads YFSETQ. This CDR3 has 13 amino acids. CDR3 residues: CASRLESYTEAFF. The CDR3 nucleotides read TGCGCCAGCAGGTTAGAGAGTTACACTGAAGCTTTCTTT.

The count of this clone is one. This sequence joins TRBV2 and TRBJ2-3; TRBD1 agrees at 9 bases. After removal of 6 bases from V and 4 bases from J, the junction contained 5 bases not matched to a gene. Germline CDR1 and CDR2: SNHLY and FYNNEI. This CDR3 is 14 amino acids long. The CDR3 DNA reads TGTGCCAGCAGACAGGGGGCAGGGTCAGATACGCAGTATTTT. Translated: CASRQGAGSDTQYF.

For the CDR3, the DNA is TGTGCCAGCAGCCCGTGGGGGCGCGGCCGCTACGAGCAGTACTTC. This gives the protein CASSPWGRGRYEQYF. The V call is TRBV28, the J call TRBJ2-7; TRBD1 might be the D (6 bases). The V end lost 6 bases, the J end lost 3 bases, and 18 bases lay between the germline ends. Germline V CDR1 and CDR2: MDHEN, SYDVKM. The CDR3 extends over 15 amino acids.

The chain employs TRBV25-1 and TRBJ2-1; D gene uncertain. Germline loops: CDR1 MGHDK, CDR2 SYGVNS. The CDR3 runs 11 residues. Trimming pared 6 bases from V and 10 bases from J, leaving 10 bases between. The CDR3 sequence: CASSEVREQFF. The CDR3 nucleotides are TGTGCCAGCAGCGAAGTCCGGGAGCAGTTCTTC. Drawing the rest from reference TRBV25-1 and TRBJ2-1, the complete variable domain is EADIYQTPRYLVIGTGKKITLECSQTMGHDKMYWYQQDPGMELHLIHYSYGVNSTEKGDLSSESTVSRIRTEHFPLTLESARPSHTSQYLCASSEVREQFFGPGTRLTVL.

This sequence joins TRBV6-1 and TRBJ2-7; 12 bases are a match to TRBD2. CDR1 is MNHNS, CDR2 SASEGT, per germline. The V gene end was trimmed by 6 bases and the J gene end by 3 bases; junction bases not matched to a gene: 6. The CDR3 runs 15 residues. In DNA, the CDR3 is TGTGCCAGCAGAAGACTAGCGGGAGCGATCTACGAGCAGTACTTC. Amino acid sequence: CASRRLAGAIYEQYF.

The sample holds a few counts of this clone. The genes are TRBV27 and TRBJ2-1; 10 nucleotides align to TRBD2. The CDR3 loop spans 17 amino acids. Germline CDR1 is MNHEY and CDR2 is SMNVEV (reference sequence). V gave up 5 bases and J gave up 4 bases; unmatched junction bases: 11. The CDR3, as DNA: TGTGCCAGCAGTACGGACCTAGCGGGAGCCTCATACAATGAGCAGTTCTTC. Amino acid sequence: CASSTDLAGASYNEQFF.

The rearrangement joins TRBV7-9 to TRBJ2-1, with 11 positions matching TRBD2. This CDR3 comprises 15 residues. Germline trimming cut 4 bases from V and 5 bases from J; bases unmatched to any gene: 4. Germline V lookup: CDR1 SEHNR, CDR2 FQNEAQ (reference sequence). In DNA, the CDR3 is TGTGCCAGCAGCTCCAGACTAGCGGGAAACAATGAGCAGTTCTTC. It encodes CASSSRLAGNNEQFF. The full variable domain, with the rest looked up from reference TRBV7-9 and TRBJ2-1, is DTGVSQNPRHKITKRGQNVTFRCDPISEHNRLYWYRQTLGQGPEFLTYFQNEAQLEKSRLLSDRFSAERPKGSFSTLEIQRTEQGDSAMYLCASSSRLAGNNEQFFGPGTRLTVL.

The rearrangement uses TRBV28 and TRBJ1-4; D not certain. This CDR3 is built from 14 residues. Between the trimmed V and J ends, which lost 3 bases and 4 bases, there was a span of 9 bases. Germline loops: CDR1 MDHEN, CDR2 SYDVKM. The CDR3 spells CASSLAQSNEKLFF. The CDR3 coding sequence is TGTGCCAGCAGTTTGGCACAGAGTAATGAAAAACTGTTTTTT.

The gene calls are TRBV7-9 and TRBJ2-7; tentative D call: TRBD2 (6 bases). This CDR3 is built from 14 residues. V was cut by 6 bases and J by 0 bases, with 12 bases left in between. Germline V CDR1 and CDR2: SEHNR, FQNEAQ (reference sequence). CDR3 sequence reads: CASSQGLSSYEQYF. CDR3 bases: TGTGCCAGCAGTCAGGGACTGAGCTCCTACGAGCAGTACTTC.

The genes are TRBV28 and TRBJ1-1, with unresolved D. V was shortened by 1 base and J by 5 bases, with 11 bases between the two germline ends. CDR3 size: 14 residues. Germline loops: CDR1 MDHEN, CDR2 SYDVKM. CDR3 sequence reads: CASSLSQDGTEAFF. The CDR3 nucleotides read TGTGCCAGCAGTTTATCGCAGGATGGGACTGAAGCTTTCTTT.

The chain joins TRBV14 to TRBJ1-2; D unclear. Germline loops: CDR1 SGHDN, CDR2 FVKESK. V lost 4 bases and J 0 bases, leaving 18 bases between the germline ends. CDR3 length: 17 residues. The CDR3, as DNA: TGTGCCAGCAGCCGGCGACGGGCAGCGAATTCTAACTATGGCTACACCTTC. Translating gives CASSRRRAANSNYGYTF.

V usage is TRBV28 and J usage is TRBJ2-7; TRBD1 aligns across 8 bases. The V gene's germline CDR1 is MDHEN and CDR2 SYDVKM. V shed 3 bases, J shed 10 bases, and the junction held 11 bases outside the gene matches. The CDR3 has 14 residues. DNA for the CDR3: TGTGCCAGCAGTTTCGACAGGGGATATGGGAATCAGTACTTC. The encoded protein is CASSFDRGYGNQYF.

V usage is TRBV10-3 and J usage is TRBJ2-7, with 10 bases fitting TRBD2. The CDR3 covers 13 residues. The germline V gene encodes CDR1 ENHRY and CDR2 SYGVKD. V dropped 10 bases and J dropped 5; count of bases not matched to a gene: 8. The CDR3 reads CATKAGGPDEQYF. The CDR3 DNA reads TGTGCCACAAAAGCGGGAGGGCCAGACGAGCAGTACTTC.

This clone was found a few times. This sequence joins TRBV28 and TRBJ1-1; D is unclear. V shed 2 bases and J shed 6 bases, with 10 bases lying between them. The germline V gene encodes CDR1 MDHEN and CDR2 SYDVKM. This CDR3 has 13 amino acids. CDR3: CASSLEGLAEAFF. The CDR3 DNA follows: TGTGCCAGCAGTTTAGAGGGCCTGGCTGAAGCTTTCTTT.

The J gene is TRBJ2-1, the V gene TRBV5-4, with 14 bases identical to TRBD2. CDR1 is SGHNT, CDR2 YYREEE, per germline (reference sequence). CDR3 size: 14 residues. V lost 2 bases to trimming and J lost 9 bases; unmatched junction nucleotides: 1. As DNA, the CDR3 is TGTGCCAGCAGCTTAGGGACTAGCGGGGGTGAGCAGTTCTTC. It codes for CASSLGTSGGEQFF.

This clone turned up a few times. The CDR3 bases are TGTGCCATCAGTGGGGTTAGCGGAAGAAGCCACGAGCAGTACTTC. Translated: CAISGVSGRSHEQYF. The V gene is TRBV10-3, the J gene TRBJ2-7, with TRBD2 as a possible D gene (6 bases). V was trimmed by 4 bases and J by 5 bases, leaving 18 bases between them. In germline, CDR1 is ENHRY, CDR2 SYGVKD. The CDR3 has 15 amino acids.

The DNA for the CDR3 is TGTGCCATCAGTGACGGCGGAGGCAATCAGCCCCAGCATTTT. Translating it yields CAISDGGGNQPQHF. This sequence joins TRBV10-3 and TRBJ1-5; D call uncertain. CDR1 is ENHRY, CDR2 SYGVKD, per germline. The V end was cut by 3 bases, the J end by 2 bases, with 8 bases between. This CDR3 is 14 amino acids long.

Only a few counts were recorded for this clone. The chain is built from TRBV14 and TRBJ1-4; no firm D call. This CDR3 contains 14 residues. Germline assignment: CDR1 SGHDN and CDR2 FVKESK. Trimming took off 2 bases at V and 10 bases at J, with 14 bases between the two ends. The CDR3 DNA reads as TGTGCCAGCAGCCAAACGTGGTTCACCGGAAAACTGTTTTTT. It encodes CASSQTWFTGKLFF.

V and J are TRBV5-5 and TRBJ2-7; 7 positions agree with TRBD2. The CDR3 totals 14 residues. Trimming took 4 bases from V and 5 from J; bases not matched to a gene: 9. Germline V gene sequence: CDR1 SGHKS, CDR2 YYEKEE (reference sequence). The CDR3 loop is CASSHFGGSNEQYF. The CDR3 DNA is TGTGCCAGCAGCCACTTCGGCGGGAGTAACGAGCAGTACTTC.